The clone carrying this TCR beta chain has just a few counts. The antigen is undetermined. RNA transcripts provided the source from which TCR beta CDR3 regions were amplified. The HTBI set primed first-round TCR CDR3 RT-PCR. TCRdb used MiXCR to reprocess the multiplex PCR reads, holding one entry per CDR3 protein. The data show a few hundred thousand distinct CDR3 sequences, with roughly 13% seen just once and about 37% held by the top ten. The sample originates from a study of T cells in Graves' hyperthyroidism and ophthalmopathy. General observations from the study: The model made its ophthalmopathy prediction, and onset followed a median roughly 6.5 months later.

The CDR3 extends over 17 amino acids. From germline, CDR1 is LNHDA and CDR2 SQIVND (reference sequence). J was trimmed by 4 bases and V by 5 bases; bases with no gene match: 11. Active moderate-to-severe ophthalmopathy, Clinical Activity Score at least 3, NOSPECS at least 4, under 3 months' duration. The receptor was derived from a woman aged 35 to 49 with Graves' ophthalmopathy. The sequenced sample was blood. The V call is TRBV19, the J call TRBJ2-5; 12 nucleotides line up with TRBD2. The CDR3 is CASSPIQASGGAETQYF. As DNA, the CDR3 is TGTGCCAGTAGTCCCATCCAGGCTAGCGGGGGGGCAGAGACCCAGTACTTC.